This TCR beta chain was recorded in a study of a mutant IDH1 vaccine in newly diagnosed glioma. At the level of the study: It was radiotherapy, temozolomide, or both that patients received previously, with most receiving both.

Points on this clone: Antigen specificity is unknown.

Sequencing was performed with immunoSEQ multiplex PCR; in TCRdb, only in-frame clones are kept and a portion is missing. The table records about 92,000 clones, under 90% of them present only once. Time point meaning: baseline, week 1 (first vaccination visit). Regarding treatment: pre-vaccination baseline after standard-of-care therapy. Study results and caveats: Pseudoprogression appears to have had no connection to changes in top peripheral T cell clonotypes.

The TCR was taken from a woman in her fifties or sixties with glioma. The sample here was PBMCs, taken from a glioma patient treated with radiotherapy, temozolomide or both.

CDR3 sequence reads: CSGLDQETQYF. DNA for the CDR3: TGCAGTGGGCTAGATCAAGAGACCCAGTACTTC. The J gene is TRBJ2-5, the V gene TRBV20-1; no reliable D call. The germline V and J ends were trimmed by 7 bases and 2 bases, with 8 bases remaining between them. The germline V gene encodes CDR1 DFQATT and CDR2 SNEGSKA (reference sequence). The CDR3 sequence is 11 residues long.